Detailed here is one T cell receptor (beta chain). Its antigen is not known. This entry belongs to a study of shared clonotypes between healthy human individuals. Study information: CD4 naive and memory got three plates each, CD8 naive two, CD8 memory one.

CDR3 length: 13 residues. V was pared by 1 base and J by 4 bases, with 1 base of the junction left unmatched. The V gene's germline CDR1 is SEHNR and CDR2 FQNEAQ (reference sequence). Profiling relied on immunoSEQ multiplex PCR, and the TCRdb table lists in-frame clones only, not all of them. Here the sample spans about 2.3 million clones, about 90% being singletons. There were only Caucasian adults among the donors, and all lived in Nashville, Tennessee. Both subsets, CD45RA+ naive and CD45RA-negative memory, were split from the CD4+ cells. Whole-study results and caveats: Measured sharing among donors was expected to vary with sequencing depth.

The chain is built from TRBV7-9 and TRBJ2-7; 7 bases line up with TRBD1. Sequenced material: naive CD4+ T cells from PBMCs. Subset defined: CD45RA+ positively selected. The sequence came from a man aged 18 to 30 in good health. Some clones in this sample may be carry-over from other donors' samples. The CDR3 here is CASSLDRGYEQYF. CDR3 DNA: TGTGCCAGCAGCTTAGACAGGGGATACGAGCAGTACTTC.